This T cell receptor beta chain appears in the sequencing data of a study of identical twins. Broader study findings: Monozygotic twins shared more out-of-frame TCR alpha than recombination models predicted. Fewer insertions were carried by abundant cord blood beta clonotypes, but none was seen in memory repertoires.

This clonotype was recorded at least ten times. The antigen is unknown. MiXCR was run by TCRdb on the 5' RACE reads, yielding one entry per CDR3 protein. This sample has around 370,000 distinct CDR3 sequences, with about 10% found just once. The CDR3 loop spans 12 amino acids. Trimming left V 11 bases short and J 9 bases short, with 19 bases between. Per germline, CDR1 SNHLY and CDR2 FYNNEI. The sequenced sample consisted of naive T cells sorted from blood. This TCR was recovered from a woman between 45 and 60 years old in good health. V usage is TRBV2 and J usage is TRBJ1-2; D perhaps matches TRBD1 (6 bases). CDR3 in DNA: TGTGCCGGAAGAGCAGGACAGTGGAGCTACACCTTC. Translated: CAGRAGQWSYTF.